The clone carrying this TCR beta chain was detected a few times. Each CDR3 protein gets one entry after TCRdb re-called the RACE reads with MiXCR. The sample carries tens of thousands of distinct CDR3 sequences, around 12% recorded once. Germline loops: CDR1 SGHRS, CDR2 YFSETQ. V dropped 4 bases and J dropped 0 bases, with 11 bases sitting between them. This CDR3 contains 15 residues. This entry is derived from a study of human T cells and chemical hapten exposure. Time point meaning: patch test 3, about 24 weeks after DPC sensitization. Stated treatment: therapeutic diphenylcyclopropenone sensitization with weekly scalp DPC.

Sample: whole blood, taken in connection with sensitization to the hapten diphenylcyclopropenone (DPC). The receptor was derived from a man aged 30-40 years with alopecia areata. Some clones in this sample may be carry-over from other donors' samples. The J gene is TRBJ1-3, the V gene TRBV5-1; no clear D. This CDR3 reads CASSEGPFSGNTIYF. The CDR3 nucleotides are TGCGCCAGCAGCGAGGGTCCGTTCTCTGGAAACACCATATATTTT.